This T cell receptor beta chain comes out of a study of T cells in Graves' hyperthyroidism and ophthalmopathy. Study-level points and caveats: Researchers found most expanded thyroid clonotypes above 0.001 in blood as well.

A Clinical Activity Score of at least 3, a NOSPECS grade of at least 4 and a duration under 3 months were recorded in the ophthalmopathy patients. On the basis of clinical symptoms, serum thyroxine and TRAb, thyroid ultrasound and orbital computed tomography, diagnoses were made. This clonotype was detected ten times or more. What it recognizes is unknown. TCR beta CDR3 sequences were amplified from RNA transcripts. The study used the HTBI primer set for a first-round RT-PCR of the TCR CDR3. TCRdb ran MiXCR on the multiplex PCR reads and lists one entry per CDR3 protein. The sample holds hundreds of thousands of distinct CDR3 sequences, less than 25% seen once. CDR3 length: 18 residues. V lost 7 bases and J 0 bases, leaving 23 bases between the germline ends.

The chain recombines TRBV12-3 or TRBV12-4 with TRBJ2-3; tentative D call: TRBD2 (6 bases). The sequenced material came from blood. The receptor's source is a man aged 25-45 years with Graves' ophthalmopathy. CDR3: CASNSGTSRGSSTDTQYF. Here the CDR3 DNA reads TGTGCCAGCAATTCCGGGACTTCAAGGGGATCTAGCACAGATACGCAGTATTTT.